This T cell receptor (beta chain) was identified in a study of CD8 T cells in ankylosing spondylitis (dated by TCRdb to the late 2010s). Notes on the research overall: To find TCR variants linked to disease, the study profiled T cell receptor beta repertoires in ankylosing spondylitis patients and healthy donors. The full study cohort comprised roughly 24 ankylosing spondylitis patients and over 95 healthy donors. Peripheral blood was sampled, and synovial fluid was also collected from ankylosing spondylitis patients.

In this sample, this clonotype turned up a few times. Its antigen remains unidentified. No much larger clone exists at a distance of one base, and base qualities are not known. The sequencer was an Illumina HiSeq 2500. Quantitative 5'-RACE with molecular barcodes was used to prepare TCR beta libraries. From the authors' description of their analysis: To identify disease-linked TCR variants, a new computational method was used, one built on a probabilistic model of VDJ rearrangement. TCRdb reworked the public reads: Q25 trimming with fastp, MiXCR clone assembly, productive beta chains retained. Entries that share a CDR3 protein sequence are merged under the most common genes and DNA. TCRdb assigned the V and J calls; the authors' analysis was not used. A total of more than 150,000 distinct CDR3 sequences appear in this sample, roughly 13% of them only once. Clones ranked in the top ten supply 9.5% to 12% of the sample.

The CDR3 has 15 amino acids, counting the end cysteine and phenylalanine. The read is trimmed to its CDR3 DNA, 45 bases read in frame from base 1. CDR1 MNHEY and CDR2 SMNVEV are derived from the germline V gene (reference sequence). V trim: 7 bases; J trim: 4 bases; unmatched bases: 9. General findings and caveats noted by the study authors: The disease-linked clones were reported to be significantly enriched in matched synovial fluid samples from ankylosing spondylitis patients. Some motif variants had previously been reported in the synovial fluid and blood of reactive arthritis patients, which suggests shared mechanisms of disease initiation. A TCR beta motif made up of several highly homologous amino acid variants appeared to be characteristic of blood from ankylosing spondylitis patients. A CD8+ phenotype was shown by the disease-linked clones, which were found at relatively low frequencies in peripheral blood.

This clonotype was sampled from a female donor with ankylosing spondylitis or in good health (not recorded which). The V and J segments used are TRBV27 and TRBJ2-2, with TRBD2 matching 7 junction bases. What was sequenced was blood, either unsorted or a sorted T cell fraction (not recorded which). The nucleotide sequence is TGTGCCAGCATTCACCTGGGGAGGGTCACCGGGGAGCTGTTTTTT. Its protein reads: CASIHLGRVTGELFF.